The entry that follows covers one T cell receptor (beta chain) sequence. No antigen is known for it. At one boundary the junction diverges from the germline segment, which might be a read error. The data stem from a study of post-analysis software for immune sequencing data. Study context: Multiple sclerosis in the patients followed relapsing-remitting, secondary progressive and progressive-relapsing courses.

The TCR beta cDNA libraries contained unique molecular identifiers. T cells, about 0.9 to 11 million of them, yielded approximately 530,000 cDNA molecules. TCRdb processed the PCR reads anew with MiXCR; each CDR3 protein has one entry. This table holds roughly 650,000 distinct CDR3 sequences, roughly three fifths found once. General study findings and limits: Versus controls, multiple sclerosis patients showed significantly lower diversity (normalized Chao1). In patients, TRBV5-6, TRBV5-1 and TRBV20-1 belonged to roughly five TRBV segments found more frequently than in controls. Strong co-clustering by F measure linked samples that shared a preparation batch.

The CDR3 spans 16 residues. The germline CDR1 and CDR2 sequences are DFQATT and SNEGSKA (reference sequence). Sequenced material: blood. This TCR was recovered from a girl under 10 years old with multiple sclerosis. This chain links TRBV20-1 with TRBJ2-5, with 9 bases matching TRBD1. Written as DNA, the CDR3 is TGCAGTGCTAGAGAGCGGGACAGGGTGGCCCAAGGGACCCAGTACTTC. It is translated as CSARERDRVAQGTQYF.